The 18 T cell receptor beta chains given below trace back to one sample, sequenced in a study of blood T cell repertoires in COVID-19. Assay used: immunoSEQ multiplex PCR; TCRdb lists only in-frame clones, some missing. The sample includes more than 70,000 clones, around 90% of them seen just once. The sample taken for sequencing was peripheral blood. The receptors here all came from a woman aged 50 to 60 with active or convalescent COVID-19.

This clone has only one observation. This chain connects TRBV7-6 to TRBJ2-1; D perhaps matches TRBD2 (5 bases). V lost 3 bases and J 8 bases, leaving 11 bases between the germline ends. This CDR3 has 13 amino acids. Germline V CDR1 and CDR2: SGHVS, FNYEAQ. The CDR3 DNA reads as TGTGCCAGCAGCTTTTCCGGGGTCTATGAGCAGTTCTTC. As protein: CASSFSGVYEQFF. Complete variable domain (other parts from reference TRBV7-6 and TRBJ2-1): GAGVSQSPRYKVTKRGQDVALRCDPISGHVSLYWYRQALGQGPEFLTYFNYEAQQDKSGLPNDRFSAERPEGSISTLTIQRTEQRDSAMYRCASSFSGVYEQFFGPGTRLTVL.

V gene TRBV6-5 combines with J gene TRBJ1-5; 8 positions match TRBD1. V trimming: 7 bases; J trimming: 8 bases; junction bases outside the gene matches: 10. There are 14 residues in the CDR3. Looked up from germline, CDR1 is MNHEY and CDR2 is SVGAGI. The CDR3 loop is CASKQGVANKPQHF. DNA for the CDR3: TGTGCCAGCAAACAGGGGGTGGCAAATAAGCCCCAGCATTTT.

The rearrangement uses TRBV9 and TRBJ2-7; 8 bases fit TRBD1. Germline V gene lookup returns CDR1 SGDLS and CDR2 YYNGEE. Trimming removed 2 bases from V and 4 bases from J; junction bases left unmatched: 5. The CDR3 runs 14 residues. CDR3 nucleotides: TGTGCCAGCAGCGTGGATCAGGGGGCGTACGAGCAGTACTTC. Translation gives CASSVDQGAYEQYF. The variable domain in full, with the rest retrieved from reference TRBV9 and TRBJ2-7, is DSGVTQTPKHLITATGQRVTLRCSPRSGDLSVYWYQQSLDQGLQFLIQYYNGEERAKGNILERFSAQQFPDLHSELNLSSLELGDSALYFCASSVDQGAYEQYFGPGTRLTVT.

J is TRBJ2-3 and V is TRBV27; D possibly corresponds to TRBD2 (6 bases). Germline V gene sequence: CDR1 MNHEY, CDR2 SMNVEV (reference sequence). V lost 3 bases, J lost 3 bases, and 7 bases lay in between. The CDR3 spans 13 residues. Here the CDR3 DNA reads TGTGCCAGCAGTTTCCGGGGGACAGATACGCAGTATTTT. Protein: CASSFRGTDTQYF.

The chain couples TRBV15 to TRBJ2-7, with TRBD1 matching 7 bases. Losses at the gene ends were 3 bases for V and 0 bases for J; bases not matched to a gene: 5. The CDR3 runs to 15 residues. Germline V gene lookup returns CDR1 LNHNV and CDR2 YYDKDF (reference sequence). CDR3 sequence reads: CATSSHRDSSYEQYF. The CDR3, as DNA: TGTGCCACCAGCAGTCACCGGGACAGCTCCTACGAGCAGTACTTC.

The gene calls are TRBV5-5 and TRBJ1-3, with D perhaps matching TRBD1 (5 bases). The germline V gene has CDR1 SGHKS and CDR2 YYEKEE (reference sequence). With 2 bases removed from V and 5 bases from J, the gap between germline ends came to 14 bases. This CDR3 contains 15 residues. The CDR3: CASSFDRGYRNTIYF. For the CDR3, the DNA is TGTGCCAGCAGCTTTGATAGGGGCTACCGAAACACCATATATTTT.

The rearrangement links TRBV3-1 (or the pseudogene TRBV3-2) to TRBJ1-3; no firm D call. The CDR3 totals 17 residues. V was pared by 0 bases and J by 3 bases, with 15 bases between. CDR1 LGHDT and CDR2 YNNKEL come from the germline V gene (reference sequence). DNA for the CDR3: TGTGCCAGCAGCCAAGAGAGTCGATGGCAGGATGGAAACACCATATATTTT. This sequence encodes CASSQESRWQDGNTIYF.

The chain employs TRBV27 and TRBJ2-3, with 8 bases matching TRBD2. This CDR3 region has 14 residues. Germline CDR1 is MNHEY and CDR2 is SMNVEV (reference sequence). The V segment lost 5 bases and the J segment 8 bases; nucleotides outside the gene matches: 9. The CDR3 region is CASSLPGLGVTQYF. The CDR3 DNA sequence: TGTGCCAGCAGTCTCCCGGGACTAGGGGTTACGCAGTATTTT.

The chain uses TRBV7-9 and TRBJ2-7; TRBD1 might be the D (6 bases). The CDR3 contains 12 residues. V was cut by 4 bases and J by 5 bases, with 9 bases left in between. CDR1 is SEHNR and CDR2 is FQNEAQ in the germline V gene (reference sequence). The CDR3 here is CASSSRGHEQYF. DNA for the CDR3: TGTGCCAGCAGCTCCAGGGGCCACGAGCAGTACTTC. The entire variable domain, with the rest obtained from reference TRBV7-9 and TRBJ2-7, is as follows: DTGVSQNPRHKITKRGQNVTFRCDPISEHNRLYWYRQTLGQGPEFLTYFQNEAQLEKSRLLSDRFSAERPKGSFSTLEIQRTEQGDSAMYLCASSSRGHEQYFGPGTRLTVT.

The gene calls are TRBV12-3 or TRBV12-4 and TRBJ1-5, with D uncertain. The CDR3 is made up of 12 amino acids. V gave up 3 bases and J gave up 5 bases, with 5 bases separating them. Written as DNA, the CDR3 is TGTGCCAGCAGTTTTGGAGATCAGCCCCAGCATTTT. Translated, it gives CASSFGDQPQHF.

The J gene is TRBJ2-2, the V gene TRBV12-3 or TRBV12-4; D not resolved. CDR3 length equals 12 residues. V shed 5 bases and J shed 7 bases, with 8 bases lying between them. CDR3 protein: CASSLIGGELFF. The CDR3 nucleotides read TGTGCCAGCAGTCTGATCGGCGGGGAGCTGTTTTTT.

V and J are TRBV19 and TRBJ2-6; D may be TRBD1 (6 bases). The CDR3 contains 15 residues. V dropped 5 bases and J dropped 2 bases, with 10 bases sitting between them. The germline gives CDR1 LNHDA, CDR2 SQIVND (reference sequence). The chain's CDR3 is CASSSAGAGANVLTF. CDR3 in DNA: TGTGCCAGTAGTTCGGCAGGGGCTGGGGCCAACGTCCTGACTTTC.

The rearrangement joins TRBV6-5 to TRBJ2-3; TRBD2 matches at 12 bases. V lost 6 bases and J lost 2; bases outside the gene matches: 3. This CDR3 has 15 amino acids. The V gene's germline CDR1 is MNHEY and CDR2 SVGAGI. The CDR3 here is CASRLAGGPTDTQYF. Written as DNA, the CDR3 is TGTGCCAGCAGACTAGCGGGGGGACCCACAGATACGCAGTATTTT.

V and J are TRBV5-6 and TRBJ2-7; 7 positions agree with TRBD1. This CDR3 has 13 residues. Germline loops: CDR1 SGHDT, CDR2 YYEEEE. J lost 1 base, V lost 3 bases, and 1 base had no gene match. DNA for the CDR3: TGTGCCAGCAGCTGGGGACAGTCCTACGAGCAGTACTTC. This gives the protein CASSWGQSYEQYF.

The gene calls are TRBV5-3 and TRBJ2-7, with a tentative D call TRBD2 (7 bases). TRBV5-3 is designated an ORF whose function remains uncertain. V lost 0 bases and J 6 bases, leaving 13 bases between the germline ends. This CDR3 has 14 residues. Here the CDR3 reads CARSLAGGSCEQYF. CDR3 nucleotide sequence: TGTGCCAGAAGCTTGGCGGGGGGCAGCTGCGAGCAGTACTTC.

The chain joins TRBV6-5 to TRBJ1-1; D remains ambiguous. Between the trimmed V and J ends, which lost 6 bases and 0 bases, there was a span of 11 bases. This CDR3 region has 14 residues. Germline V gene lookup returns CDR1 MNHEY and CDR2 SVGAGI. This chain's CDR3 is CASRKDGVNTEAFF. In DNA form, the CDR3 reads TGTGCCAGCAGAAAAGACGGGGTGAACACTGAAGCTTTCTTT.

The chain employs TRBV5-4 and TRBJ2-6; no clear D. CDR1 SGHNT and CDR2 YYREEE come from the germline V gene (reference sequence). The CDR3 is 16 amino acids. The V gene lost 0 bases and the J gene lost 0 bases, with 7 bases spanning the gap. The CDR3 loop is CASSLGFGSGANVLTF. Here the CDR3 DNA reads TGTGCCAGCAGCTTGGGCTTCGGCTCTGGGGCCAACGTCCTGACTTTC.

This clone came up once. This chain connects TRBV5-1 to TRBJ1-5, with a weak D call TRBD1 (6 bases). CDR1 and CDR2 from the germline V gene are SGHRS and YFSETQ. This CDR3 has 15 amino acids. Trimming left V 0 bases short and J 0 bases short, with 7 bases between. The CDR3 loop is CASSLGGHSNQPQHF. For the CDR3, the DNA is TGCGCCAGCAGCTTGGGGGGGCATAGCAATCAGCCCCAGCATTTT.